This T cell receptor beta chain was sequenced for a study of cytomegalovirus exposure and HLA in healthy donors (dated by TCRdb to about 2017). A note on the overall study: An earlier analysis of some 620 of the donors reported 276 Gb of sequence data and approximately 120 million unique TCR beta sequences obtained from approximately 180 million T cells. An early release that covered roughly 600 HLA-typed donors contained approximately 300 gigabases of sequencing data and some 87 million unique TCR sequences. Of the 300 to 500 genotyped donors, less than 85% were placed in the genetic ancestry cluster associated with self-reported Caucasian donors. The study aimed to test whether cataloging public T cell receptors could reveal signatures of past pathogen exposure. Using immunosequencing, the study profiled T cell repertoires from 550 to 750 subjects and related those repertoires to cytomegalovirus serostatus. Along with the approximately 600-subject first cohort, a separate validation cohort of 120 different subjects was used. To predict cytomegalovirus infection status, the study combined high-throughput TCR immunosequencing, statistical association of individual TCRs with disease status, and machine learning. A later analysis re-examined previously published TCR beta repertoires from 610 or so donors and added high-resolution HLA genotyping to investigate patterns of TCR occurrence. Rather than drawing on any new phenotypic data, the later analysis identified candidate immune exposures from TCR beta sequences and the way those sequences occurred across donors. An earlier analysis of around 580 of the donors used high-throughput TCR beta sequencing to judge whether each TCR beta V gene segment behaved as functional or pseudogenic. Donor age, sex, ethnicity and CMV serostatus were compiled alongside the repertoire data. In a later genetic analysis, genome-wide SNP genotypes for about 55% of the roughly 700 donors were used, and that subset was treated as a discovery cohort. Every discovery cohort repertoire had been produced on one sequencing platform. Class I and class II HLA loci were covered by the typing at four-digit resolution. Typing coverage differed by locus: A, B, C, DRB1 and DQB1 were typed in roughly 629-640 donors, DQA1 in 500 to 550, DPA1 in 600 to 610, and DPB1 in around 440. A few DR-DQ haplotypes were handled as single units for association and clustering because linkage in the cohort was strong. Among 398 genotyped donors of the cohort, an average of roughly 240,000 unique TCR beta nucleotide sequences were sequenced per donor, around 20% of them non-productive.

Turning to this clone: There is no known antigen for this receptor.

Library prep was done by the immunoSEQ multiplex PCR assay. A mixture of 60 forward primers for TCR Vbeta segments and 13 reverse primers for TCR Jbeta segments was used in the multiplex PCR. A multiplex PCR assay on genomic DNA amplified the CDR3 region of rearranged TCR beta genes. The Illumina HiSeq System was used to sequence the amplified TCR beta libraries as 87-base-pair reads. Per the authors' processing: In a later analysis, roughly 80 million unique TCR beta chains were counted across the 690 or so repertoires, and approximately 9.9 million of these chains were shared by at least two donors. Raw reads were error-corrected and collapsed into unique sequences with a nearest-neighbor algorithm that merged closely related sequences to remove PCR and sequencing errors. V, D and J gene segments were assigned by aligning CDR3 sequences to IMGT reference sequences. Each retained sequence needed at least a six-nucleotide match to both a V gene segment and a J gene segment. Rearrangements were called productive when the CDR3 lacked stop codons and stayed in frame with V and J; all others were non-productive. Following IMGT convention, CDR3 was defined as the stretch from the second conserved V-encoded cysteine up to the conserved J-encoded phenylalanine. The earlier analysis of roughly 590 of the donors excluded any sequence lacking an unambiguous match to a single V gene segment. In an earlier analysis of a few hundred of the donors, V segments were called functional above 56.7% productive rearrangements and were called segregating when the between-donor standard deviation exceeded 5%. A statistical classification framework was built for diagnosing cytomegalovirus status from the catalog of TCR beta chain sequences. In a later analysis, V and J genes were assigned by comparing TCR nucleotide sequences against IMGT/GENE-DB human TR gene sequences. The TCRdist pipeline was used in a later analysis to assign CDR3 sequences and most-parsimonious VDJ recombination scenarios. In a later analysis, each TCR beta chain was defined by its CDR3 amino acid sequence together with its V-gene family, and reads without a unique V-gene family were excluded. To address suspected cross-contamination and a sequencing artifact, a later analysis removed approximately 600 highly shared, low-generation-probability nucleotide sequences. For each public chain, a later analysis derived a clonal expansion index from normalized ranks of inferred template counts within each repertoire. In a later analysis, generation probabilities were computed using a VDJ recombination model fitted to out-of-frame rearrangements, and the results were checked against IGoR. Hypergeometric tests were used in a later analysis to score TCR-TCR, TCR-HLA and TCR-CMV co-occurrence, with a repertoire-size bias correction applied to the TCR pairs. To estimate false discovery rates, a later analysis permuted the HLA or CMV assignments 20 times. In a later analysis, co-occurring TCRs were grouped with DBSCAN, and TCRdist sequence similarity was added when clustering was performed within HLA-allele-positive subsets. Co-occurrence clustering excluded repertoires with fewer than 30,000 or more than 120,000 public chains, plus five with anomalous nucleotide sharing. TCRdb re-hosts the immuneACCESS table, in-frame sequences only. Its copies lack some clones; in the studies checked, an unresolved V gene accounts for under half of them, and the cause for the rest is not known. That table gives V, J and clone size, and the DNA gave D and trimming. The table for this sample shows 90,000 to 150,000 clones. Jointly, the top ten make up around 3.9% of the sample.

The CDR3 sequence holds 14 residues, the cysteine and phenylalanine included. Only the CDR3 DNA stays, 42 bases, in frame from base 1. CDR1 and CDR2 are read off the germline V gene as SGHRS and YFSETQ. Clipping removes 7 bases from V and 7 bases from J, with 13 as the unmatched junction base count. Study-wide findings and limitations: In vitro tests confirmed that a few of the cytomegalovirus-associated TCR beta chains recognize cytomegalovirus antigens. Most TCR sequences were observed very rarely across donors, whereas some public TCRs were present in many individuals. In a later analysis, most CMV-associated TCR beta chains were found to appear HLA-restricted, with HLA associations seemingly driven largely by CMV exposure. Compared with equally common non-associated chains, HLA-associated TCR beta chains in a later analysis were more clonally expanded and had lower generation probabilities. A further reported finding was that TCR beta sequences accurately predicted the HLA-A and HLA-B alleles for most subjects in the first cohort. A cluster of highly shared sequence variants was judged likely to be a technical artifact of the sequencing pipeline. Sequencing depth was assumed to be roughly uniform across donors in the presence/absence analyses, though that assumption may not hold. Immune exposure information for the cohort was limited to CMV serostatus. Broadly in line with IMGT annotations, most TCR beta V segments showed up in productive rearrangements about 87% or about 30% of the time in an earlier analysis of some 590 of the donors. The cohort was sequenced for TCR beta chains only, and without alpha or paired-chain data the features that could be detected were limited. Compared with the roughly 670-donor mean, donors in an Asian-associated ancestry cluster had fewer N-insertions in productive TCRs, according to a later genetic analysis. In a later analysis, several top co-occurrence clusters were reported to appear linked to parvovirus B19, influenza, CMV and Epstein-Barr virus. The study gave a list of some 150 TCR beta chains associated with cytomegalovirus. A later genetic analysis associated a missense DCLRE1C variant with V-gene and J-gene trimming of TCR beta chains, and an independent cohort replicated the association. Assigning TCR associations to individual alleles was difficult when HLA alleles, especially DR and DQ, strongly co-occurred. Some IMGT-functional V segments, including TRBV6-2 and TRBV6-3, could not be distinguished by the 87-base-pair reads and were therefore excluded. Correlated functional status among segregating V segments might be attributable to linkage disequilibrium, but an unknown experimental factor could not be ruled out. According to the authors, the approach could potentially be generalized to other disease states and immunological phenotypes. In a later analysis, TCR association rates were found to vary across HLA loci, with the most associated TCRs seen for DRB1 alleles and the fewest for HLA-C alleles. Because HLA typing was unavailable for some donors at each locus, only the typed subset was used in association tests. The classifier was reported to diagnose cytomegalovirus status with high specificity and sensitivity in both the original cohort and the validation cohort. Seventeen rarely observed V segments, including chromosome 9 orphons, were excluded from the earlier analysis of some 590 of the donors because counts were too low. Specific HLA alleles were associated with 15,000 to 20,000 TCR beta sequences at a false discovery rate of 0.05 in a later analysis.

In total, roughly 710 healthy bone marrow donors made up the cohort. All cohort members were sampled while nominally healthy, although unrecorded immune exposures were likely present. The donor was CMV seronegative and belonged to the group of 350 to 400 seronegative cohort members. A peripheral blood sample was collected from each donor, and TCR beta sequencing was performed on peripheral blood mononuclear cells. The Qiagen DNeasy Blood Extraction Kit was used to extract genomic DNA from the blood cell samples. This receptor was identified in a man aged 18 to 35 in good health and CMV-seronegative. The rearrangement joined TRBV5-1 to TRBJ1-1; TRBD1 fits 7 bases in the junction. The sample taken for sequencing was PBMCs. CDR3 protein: CASADSGGQGEAFF. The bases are TGCGCCAGCGCCGATTCAGGGGGTCAGGGTGAAGCTTTCTTT.